Below, 22 T cell receptor beta chains from the same sample are listed, as sequenced in a study of blood T cell repertoires in COVID-19. Clones were read by immunoSEQ multiplex PCR, and TCRdb kept only the in-frame ones, dropping some. The table records approximately 170,000 clones, over 80% of them present only once. Sequences were obtained from peripheral blood. These receptors were taken from a woman aged 70-85 years with COVID-19, enrolled during active disease.

This chain links TRBV28 with TRBJ2-2, with D tentatively TRBD1 (6 bases). V was pared by 5 bases and J by 7 bases, with 20 bases between. Germline V gene data show CDR1 as MDHEN and CDR2 as SYDVKM. There are 16 residues in the CDR3. The CDR3 DNA follows: TGTGCCAGCAGTGCTCAACAGGGTAGGCTCGGCGGGGAGCTGTTTTTT. Translation: CASSAQQGRLGGELFF.

The chain carries TRBV24-1 and TRBJ1-2; possible D gene TRBD1, 6 bases. The CDR3 runs to 14 residues. V was cut by 2 bases and J by 7 bases, with 13 bases left in between. Germline V gene data show CDR1 as KGHDR and CDR2 as SFDVKD. DNA for the CDR3: TGTGCCACCAGTGATTCGCGGGGGGCGACTGGCTACACCTTC. It translates to CATSDSRGATGYTF.

J is TRBJ2-1 and V is TRBV5-4, with 8 bases lining up with TRBD2. V shed 4 bases, J shed 7 bases, and the junction held 10 bases outside the gene matches. Germline loops: CDR1 SGHNT, CDR2 YYREEE (reference sequence). The CDR3 runs to 15 residues. Here the CDR3 DNA reads TGTGCCAGCAGCCGTCAAAGCGGGAGTGAGAATGAGCAGTTCTTC. Translating it yields CASSRQSGSENEQFF.

J is TRBJ2-7 and V is TRBV11-1; 9 bases are a match to TRBD1. Per the germline V gene, CDR1 is SGHAT and CDR2 is FQDESV (reference sequence). The CDR3 is 15 residues long. J lost 6 bases, V lost 4 bases, and 10 bases had no gene match. CDR3 residues: CASSSAGTGPSEQYF. The CDR3, as DNA: TGTGCCAGCAGCTCAGCCGGGACAGGGCCTTCCGAGCAGTACTTC. Full variable domain (missing parts from reference TRBV11-1 and TRBJ2-7): EAEVAQSPRYKITEKSQAVAFWCDPISGHATLYWYRQILGQGPELLVQFQDESVVDDSQLPKDRFSAERLKGVDSTLKIQPAELGDSAMYLCASSSAGTGPSEQYFGPGTRLTVT.

This chain joins TRBV5-4 and TRBJ1-1, with D possibly matching TRBD1 (5 bases). The V end was cut by 4 bases, the J end by 2 bases, with 9 bases between. This CDR3 has 13 amino acids. The germline gives CDR1 SGHNT, CDR2 YYREEE (reference sequence). The CDR3 coding sequence is TGTGCCAGCAGCGTTACAGGAAACACTGAAGCTTTCTTT. It codes for CASSVTGNTEAFF.

This clone showed up just once. This rearrangement joins TRBV4-1 to TRBJ2-7; D is possibly TRBD2 (5 bases). Trimming cost V 0 bases and J 1 base, with 10 bases left between them. Germline V CDR1 and CDR2: MGHRA, YSYEKL. This CDR3 has 15 residues. In DNA, the CDR3 is TGCGCCAGCAGCCAAGACCTAGCCAGTTCCTACGAGCAGTACTTC. Translated: CASSQDLASSYEQYF.

The CDR3 protein is CASSPQTGTGLGSAFF. For the CDR3, the DNA is TGCGCCAGCAGCCCTCAAACCGGGACAGGGTTGGGTTCGGCTTTCTTT. This rearrangement joins TRBV4-1 to TRBJ1-1; 9 bases fit TRBD1. Germline trimming cut 4 bases from V and 11 bases from J; bases unmatched to any gene: 17. The CDR3 runs to 16 residues. The germline CDR1 and CDR2 sequences are MGHRA and YSYEKL.

The chain recombines TRBV29-1 with TRBJ1-2; the match to TRBD1 covers 7 bases. This CDR3 is built from 13 residues. In germline, CDR1 is SQVTM, CDR2 ANQGSEA. J gave up 4 bases and V 6 bases, and 8 bases lay outside the gene matches. CDR3 sequence reads: CSVGGQNSYGYTF. The CDR3 DNA sequence: TGCAGCGTAGGGGGACAGAACTCCTATGGCTACACCTTC.

The chain uses TRBV5-1 and TRBJ2-1; perhaps TRBD1 as D (6 bases). The CDR3 has 15 amino acids. The germline gives CDR1 SGHRS, CDR2 YFSETQ. The V gene lost 4 bases and the J gene lost 5 bases, with 16 bases spanning the gap. CDR3 residues: CASSLGTIRDNEQFF. CDR3 DNA sequence: TGCGCCAGCAGCCTCGGGACAATCAGGGACAATGAGCAGTTCTTC.

The chain carries TRBV11-2 and TRBJ2-2; TRBD1 agrees at 10 bases. J was trimmed by 3 bases and V by 7 bases; bases with no gene match: 8. The CDR3 extends over 16 amino acids. Germline assignment: CDR1 SGHAT and CDR2 FQNNGV. CDR3 in amino acids: CASKPPGQGHTGELFF. CDR3 bases: TGTGCCAGCAAGCCTCCGGGACAGGGGCACACCGGGGAGCTGTTTTTT.

The V and J genes are TRBV30 and TRBJ1-1, with D possibly matching TRBD1 (5 bases). The CDR3 length is 13 residues. Per the germline V gene, CDR1 is GTSNPN and CDR2 is SVGIG (reference sequence). The germline V and J ends were trimmed by 2 bases and 3 bases, with 10 bases remaining between them. This CDR3 reads CAWSQGVYTEAFF. The DNA of the CDR3 is TGTGCCTGGAGTCAAGGGGTGTACACTGAAGCTTTCTTT.

This clone was detected a few times. The chain carries TRBV2 and TRBJ1-2, with 10 bases identical to TRBD1. V shed 6 bases and J 4 bases; nucleotides not matched to a gene: 8. The CDR3 consists of 15 residues. CDR1 is SNHLY and CDR2 is FYNNEI in the germline V gene. In DNA form, the CDR3 reads TGTGCCAGCAGGGAACGACAGGGGGCCGGCTATGGCTACACCTTC. Residues: CASRERQGAGYGYTF.

V and J are TRBV2 and TRBJ2-7; 7 bases match TRBD2. The CDR3 loop spans 12 amino acids. V dropped 4 bases and J dropped 10; count of bases not matched to a gene: 7. CDR1 SNHLY and CDR2 FYNNEI come from the germline V gene. The CDR3 sequence is CASSVWGGSQYF. CDR3 sequence (DNA): TGTGCCAGCAGTGTGTGGGGAGGGTCCCAGTACTTC.

The chain couples TRBV6-2 or TRBV6-3 to TRBJ2-1; 9 bases are shared with TRBD2. Germline assignment: CDR1 MNHEY and CDR2 SVGEGT. V gave up 0 bases and J gave up 8 bases; unmatched junction bases: 14. CDR3 length: 18 residues. The CDR3 nucleotides read TGTGCCAGCAGTTACTCGATCGATAAAGGCGGGAGGGGCGATGAGCAGTTCTTC. Translation: CASSYSIDKGGRGDEQFF.

The chain couples TRBV5-1 to TRBJ1-3, with D perhaps matching TRBD1 (5 bases). Germline V gene sequence: CDR1 SGHRS, CDR2 YFSETQ. The CDR3 contains 18 residues. The germline V and J ends were trimmed by 0 bases and 1 base, with 17 bases remaining between them. The CDR3 coding sequence is TGCGCCAGCAGCTTGGGCCACGACGGTGCAGGGTCTGGAAACACCATATATTTT. This encodes CASSLGHDGAGSGNTIYF.

The chain combines TRBV10-1 with TRBJ2-2; 7 nucleotides match TRBD2. The ends lost 3 bases at V and 5 bases at J; junction bases unmatched: 3. The CDR3 has 14 residues. Germline V gene lookup returns CDR1 WNHNN and CDR2 SYGVQD (reference sequence). The CDR3 reads CASSEAGPTGELFF. DNA of the CDR3: TGCGCCAGCAGTGAAGCGGGACCTACCGGGGAGCTGTTTTTT.

In this sample, this clone turned up once. The chain links TRBV10-3 to TRBJ2-1; 13 bases fit TRBD2. Per germline, CDR1 ENHRY and CDR2 SYGVKD. V shed 11 bases, J shed 5 bases, and the junction held 3 bases outside the gene matches. This CDR3 spans 13 amino acids. In nucleotides, the CDR3 is TGTGCCGCCGGACTAGCGGGGGACAATGAGCAGTTCTTC. This encodes CAAGLAGDNEQFF.

This chain links TRBV18 with TRBJ2-3, with a tentative D call TRBD1 (5 bases). This CDR3 has 14 residues. Trimming stripped 1 base from V and 3 bases from J, with 8 bases between. CDR1 and CDR2 (germline): KGHSH, LQKENI. DNA of the CDR3: TGTGCCAGCTCACCACAGGGGTCTACAGATACGCAGTATTTT. It encodes CASSPQGSTDTQYF. The full variable domain, completed using reference TRBV18 and TRBJ2-3, is NAGVMQNPRHLVRRRGQEARLRCSPMKGHSHVYWYRQLPEEGLKFMVYLQKENIIDESGMPKERFSAEFPKEGPSILRIQQVVRGDSAAYFCASSPQGSTDTQYFGPGTRLTVL.

The chain carries TRBV7-8 and TRBJ2-7; perhaps TRBD2 as D (5 bases). The V and J ends lost 1 base and 6 bases respectively, with 13 bases between them. CDR3 length: 14 amino acids. Per germline, CDR1 SGHVS and CDR2 FQNEAQ. The CDR3 DNA is TGTGCCAGCAGCTTAGAACCTGGGGAGCGCGAGCAGTACTTC. As protein: CASSLEPGEREQYF. Using reference TRBV7-8 and TRBJ2-7 for the parts outside the CDR3, the full variable domain is GAGVSQSPRYKVAKRGQDVALRCDPISGHVSLFWYQQALGQGPEFLTYFQNEAQLDKSGLPSDRFFAERPEGSVSTLKIQRTQQEDSAVYLCASSLEPGEREQYFGPGTRLTVT.

This clone was observed many times. The chain combines TRBV6-2 or TRBV6-3 with TRBJ2-7, with unresolved D. The V gene's germline CDR1 is MNHEY and CDR2 SVGEGT. This CDR3 comprises 16 residues. Trimming took 3 bases from V and 1 from J, leaving 16 bases between them. Here the CDR3 reads CASSYPLEDLSYEQYF. The CDR3 nucleotides read TGTGCCAGCAGTTATCCCCTCGAGGATCTATCCTACGAGCAGTACTTC.

The rearrangement joins TRBV21-1 to TRBJ2-7; the table assigns TRBD1, which was not confirmed against the DNA. TRBV21-1 is shown as a pseudogene. The CDR3 spans 14 residues. CDR3 sequence: CASSNPGDCYEQYF. The CDR3 DNA is TGTGCCAGCAGCAACCCAGGGGATTGCTACGAGCAGTACTTC.

The J gene is TRBJ1-5, the V gene TRBV3-1 (or the pseudogene TRBV3-2); maybe TRBD1 (5 bases). The CDR3 is made up of 14 amino acids. The germline V gene has CDR1 LGHDT and CDR2 YNNKEL (reference sequence). The V gene lost 2 bases and the J gene lost 6 bases, with 11 bases spanning the gap. The CDR3 protein is CASSQWGVSQPQHF. The CDR3 DNA reads TGTGCCAGCAGCCAATGGGGGGTAAGTCAGCCCCAGCATTTT.